This T cell receptor beta chain was captured by sequencing in a study of cytomegalovirus exposure and HLA in healthy donors. General study points: Analysis was performed later, and it showed HLA-associated TCR beta chains to be more clonally expanded than equally common others.

Turning to this clone: Its matching antigen is unknown.

The CDR3 is 14 residues long. In germline, CDR1 is SGHRS, CDR2 YFSETQ. V gave up 2 bases and J gave up 2 bases, with 10 bases separating them. 60 Vbeta and 13 Jbeta primers were used in PCR. The data were produced by immunoSEQ multiplex PCR, yet TCRdb's version contains in-frame clones alone and is incomplete. The sample contains about 170,000 clones, 73% of which appear only once. The V and J genes are TRBV5-1 and TRBJ1-1; D not certain. Material: PBMCs. The sequence was obtained from a woman younger than 35 in good health and CMV-seropositive. In nucleotides, the CDR3 is TGCGCCAGCAGCTTCCTACAGTACAACACTGAAGCTTTCTTT. It encodes CASSFLQYNTEAFF.